This TCR beta chain was retrieved from a study of radiotherapy plus CTLA-4 blockade in lung cancer. Study as a whole: Around 18% of enrolled patients responded objectively, and 31% had disease control. Findings of the study overall: The authors reported that early blood T cell clone dynamics, with interferon-beta, best predicted response. Clones of tumor-derived TCRs expanded in blood after radiotherapy plus ipilimumab.

This clone was observed a few times. Its antigen is not identified. Germline V CDR1 and CDR2: SQVTM, ANQGSEA. V shed 6 bases and J shed 6 bases, with 23 bases lying between them. The CDR3 loop spans 15 amino acids. TCRdb's table, derived via immunoSEQ multiplex PCR, lists solely in-frame clones and lacks some. The sample includes around 38,000 clones, just over 85% of them seen just once. The chain combines TRBV29-1 with TRBJ1-1; D uncertain. The input for sequencing was peripheral blood, taken from a patient treated with radiotherapy plus ipilimumab. The sequence was collected from a human donor with non-small cell lung cancer whose response to radiotherapy plus ipilimumab could not be evaluated. The CDR3 protein is CSVTPSNRRSAEAFF. Here the CDR3 DNA reads TGCAGCGTGACCCCTTCGAATCGGAGAAGCGCTGAAGCTTTCTTT.